This entry features one T cell receptor beta chain sequence. CDR3 length: 15 amino acids. Looked up from germline, CDR1 is LGHNA and CDR2 is YSLEER. V lost 1 base and J 4 bases, leaving 11 bases between the germline ends. TCRdb keeps only in-frame clones here, not all; method: immunoSEQ multiplex PCR. This sample carries 20,000 to 30,000 clones, around 85% of them seen once, and the ten largest clones take 30% to 35%. The source of the sample is a study of OX40 agonist ivuxolimab in advanced cancers. On the study more broadly: An agonistic human IgG2 monoclonal antibody against OX40 (CD134) was given. Previous treatment with anti-PD-1, anti-PD-L1 or anti-CTLA-4 therapy was allowed; roughly 40% had received some.

The chain couples TRBV4-3 to TRBJ1-5; D is ambiguous. This clonotype was obtained from an adult with an advanced solid tumor such as melanoma, head and neck, liver or kidney cancer. The sequenced sample was CD4+ or CD8+ T cells sorted from blood, obtained in a trial of the OX40 agonist ivuxolimab. CDR3 in DNA: TGCGCCAGCAGCCAAGGTAGGAGCGCGAATCAGCCCCAGCATTTT. This sequence encodes CASSQGRSANQPQHF.